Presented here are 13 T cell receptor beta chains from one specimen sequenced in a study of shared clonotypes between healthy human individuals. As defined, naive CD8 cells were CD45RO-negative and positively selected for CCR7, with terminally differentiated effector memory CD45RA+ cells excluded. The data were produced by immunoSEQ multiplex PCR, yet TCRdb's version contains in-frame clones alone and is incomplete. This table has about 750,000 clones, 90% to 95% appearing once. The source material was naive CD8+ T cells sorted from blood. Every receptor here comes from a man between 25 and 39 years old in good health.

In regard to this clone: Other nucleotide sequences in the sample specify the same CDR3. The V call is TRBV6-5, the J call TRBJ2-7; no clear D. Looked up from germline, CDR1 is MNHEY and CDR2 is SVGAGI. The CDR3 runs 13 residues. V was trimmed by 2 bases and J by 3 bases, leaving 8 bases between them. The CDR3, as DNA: TGTGCCAGCAGTTACGGTGCTAACTACGAGCAGTACTTC. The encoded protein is CASSYGANYEQYF.

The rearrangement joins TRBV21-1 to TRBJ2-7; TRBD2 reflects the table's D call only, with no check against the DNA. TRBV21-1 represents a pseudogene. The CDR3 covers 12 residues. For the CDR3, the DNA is TGTGCCAGCAGCAAAGATACCTACGAGCAGTACTTC. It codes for CASSKDTYEQYF.

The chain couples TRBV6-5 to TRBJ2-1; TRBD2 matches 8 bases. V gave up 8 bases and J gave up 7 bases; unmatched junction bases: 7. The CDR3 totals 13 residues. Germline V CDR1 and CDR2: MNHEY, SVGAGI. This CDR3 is CASFREGLNEQFF. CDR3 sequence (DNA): TGTGCCAGCTTTCGGGAGGGTTTAAATGAGCAGTTCTTC.

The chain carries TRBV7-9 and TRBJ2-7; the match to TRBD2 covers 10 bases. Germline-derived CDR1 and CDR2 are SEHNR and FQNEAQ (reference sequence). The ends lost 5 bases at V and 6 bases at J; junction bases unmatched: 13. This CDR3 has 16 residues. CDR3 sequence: CASSLRTSGWRGEQYF. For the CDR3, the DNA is TGTGCCAGCAGCCTGAGGACTAGCGGATGGAGGGGCGAGCAGTACTTC.

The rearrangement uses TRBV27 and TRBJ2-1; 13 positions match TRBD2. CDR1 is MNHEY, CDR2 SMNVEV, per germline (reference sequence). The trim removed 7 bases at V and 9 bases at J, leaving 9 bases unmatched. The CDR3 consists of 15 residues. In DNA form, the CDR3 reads TGTGCCAGCACCCCCTTCGGACTAGCGGGAGCTGAGCAGTTCTTC. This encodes CASTPFGLAGAEQFF.

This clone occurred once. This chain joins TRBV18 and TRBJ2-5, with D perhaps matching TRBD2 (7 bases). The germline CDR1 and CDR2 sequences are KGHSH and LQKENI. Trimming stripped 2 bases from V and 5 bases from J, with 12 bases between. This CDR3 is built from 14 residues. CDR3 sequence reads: CASSPAGAEETQYF. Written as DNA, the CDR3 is TGTGCCAGCTCACCAGCGGGGGCGGAGGAGACCCAGTACTTC.

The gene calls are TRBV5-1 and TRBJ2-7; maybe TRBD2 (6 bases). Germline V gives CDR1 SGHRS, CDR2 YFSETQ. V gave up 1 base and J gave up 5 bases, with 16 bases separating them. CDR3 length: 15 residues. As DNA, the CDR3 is TGCGCCAGCAGCTTGTTGTCCGGGAGTCTGGACGAGCAGTACTTC. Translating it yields CASSLLSGSLDEQYF.

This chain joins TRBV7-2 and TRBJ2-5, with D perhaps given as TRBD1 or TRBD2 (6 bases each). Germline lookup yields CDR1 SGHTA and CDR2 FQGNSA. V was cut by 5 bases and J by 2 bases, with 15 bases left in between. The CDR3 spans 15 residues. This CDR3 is CASSPPKGGQETQYF. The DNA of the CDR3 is TGTGCCAGCAGCCCTCCCAAAGGGGGGCAAGAGACCCAGTACTTC.

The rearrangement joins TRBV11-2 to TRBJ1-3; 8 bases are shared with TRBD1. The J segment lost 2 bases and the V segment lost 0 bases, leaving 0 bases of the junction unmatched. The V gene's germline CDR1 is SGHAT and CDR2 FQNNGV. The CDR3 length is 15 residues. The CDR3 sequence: CASSLETGAGNTIYF. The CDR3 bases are TGTGCCAGCAGCTTAGAGACAGGGGCTGGAAACACCATATATTTT.

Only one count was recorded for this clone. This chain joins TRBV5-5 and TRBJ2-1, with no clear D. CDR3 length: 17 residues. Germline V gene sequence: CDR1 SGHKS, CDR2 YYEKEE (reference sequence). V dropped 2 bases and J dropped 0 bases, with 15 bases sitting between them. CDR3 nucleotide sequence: TGTGCCAGCAGCTTTTCTACCCAATTGAGCTCCTACAATGAGCAGTTCTTC. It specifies CASSFSTQLSSYNEQFF.

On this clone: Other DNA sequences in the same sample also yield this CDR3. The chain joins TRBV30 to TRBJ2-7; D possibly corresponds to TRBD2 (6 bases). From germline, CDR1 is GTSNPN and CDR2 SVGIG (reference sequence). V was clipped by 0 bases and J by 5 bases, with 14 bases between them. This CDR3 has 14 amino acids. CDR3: CAWSVGREIDEQYF. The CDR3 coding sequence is TGTGCCTGGAGTGTGGGTCGGGAGATCGACGAGCAGTACTTC. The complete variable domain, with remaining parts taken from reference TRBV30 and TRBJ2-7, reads SQTIHQWPATLVQPVGSPLSLECTVEGTSNPNLYWYRQAAGRGLQLLFYSVGIGQISSEVPQNLSASRPQDRQFILSSKKLLLSDSGFYLCAWSVGREIDEQYFGPGTRLTVT.

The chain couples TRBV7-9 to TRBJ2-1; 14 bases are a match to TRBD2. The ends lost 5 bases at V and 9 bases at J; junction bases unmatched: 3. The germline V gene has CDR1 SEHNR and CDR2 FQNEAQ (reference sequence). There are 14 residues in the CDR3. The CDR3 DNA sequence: TGTGCCAGCAGCCAAGGGACTAGCGGGAGTGAGCAGTTCTTC. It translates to CASSQGTSGSEQFF. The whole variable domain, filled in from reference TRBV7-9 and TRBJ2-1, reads DTGVSQNPRHKITKRGQNVTFRCDPISEHNRLYWYRQTLGQGPEFLTYFQNEAQLEKSRLLSDRFSAERPKGSFSTLEIQRTEQGDSAMYLCASSQGTSGSEQFFGPGTRLTVL.

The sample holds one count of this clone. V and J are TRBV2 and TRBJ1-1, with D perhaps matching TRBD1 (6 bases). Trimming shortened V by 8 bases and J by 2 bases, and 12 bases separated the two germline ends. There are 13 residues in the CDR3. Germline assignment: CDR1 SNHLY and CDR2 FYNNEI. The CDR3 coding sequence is TGTGCCAGCTGGGGGGCGCCTAACACTGAAGCTTTCTTT. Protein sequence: CASWGAPNTEAFF.